A single sample gave rise to the 27 T cell receptor beta chains below, sequenced in a study of blood T cell repertoires in COVID-19. Sequencing used immunoSEQ multiplex PCR; TCRdb keeps in-frame clones, though not all of them. The sample includes roughly 120,000 clones, about 85% seen only once; the top ten take around 4.4%. The sample was peripheral blood. These receptor sequences come from a human donor in a cohort sampled during active COVID-19.

The CDR3 here is CASSSRPDSEQFF. The CDR3 DNA reads as TGCGCCAGCAGCTCCCGGCCAGATAGCGAGCAGTTCTTC. The chain employs TRBV5-1 and TRBJ2-1; D is undetermined. Per the germline V gene, CDR1 is SGHRS and CDR2 is YFSETQ. CDR3 length equals 13 residues. Trimming took off 3 bases at V and 10 bases at J, with 14 bases between the two ends.

The CDR3 DNA reads TGTGCCAGCAGCCAAACCGGGTGGGTAGCGGGAACCTACGAGCAGTACTTC. Translating it yields CASSQTGWVAGTYEQYF. This chain connects TRBV7-9 to TRBJ2-7, with 8 bases fitting TRBD2. The CDR3 runs 17 residues. V gave up 5 bases and J gave up 2 bases; unmatched junction bases: 14. Per the germline V gene, CDR1 is SEHNR and CDR2 is FQNEAQ (reference sequence).

CDR3 nucleotides: TGTGCCAGCAGTTTACTTGGGGAGGGTGGCTACACCTTC. This sequence encodes CASSLLGEGGYTF. V is TRBV12-3 or TRBV12-4 and J is TRBJ1-2; D is unclear. The germline V and J ends were trimmed by 2 bases and 7 bases, with 11 bases remaining between them. The CDR3 runs to 13 residues.

This chain joins TRBV6-5 and TRBJ1-2, with TRBD1 matching 9 bases. This CDR3 is 15 amino acids long. V lost 0 bases to trimming and J lost 6 bases; unmatched junction nucleotides: 5. The germline CDR1 and CDR2 sequences are MNHEY and SVGAGI. The CDR3: CASSYSWTGEDGYTF. The CDR3 nucleotides are TGTGCCAGCAGTTACTCTTGGACAGGGGAAGATGGCTACACCTTC.

The genes are TRBV18 and TRBJ2-1; a possible D gene is TRBD2 (6 bases). Trimming shortened V by 7 bases and J by 7 bases, and 14 bases separated the two germline ends. Germline V gene data show CDR1 as KGHSH and CDR2 as LQKENI. This CDR3 comprises 13 residues. The CDR3 DNA follows: TGTGCCAGCTGTGAGATAGCGGATAATGAGCAGTTCTTC. Its protein product is CASCEIADNEQFF. Variable domain in full (rest from reference TRBV18 and TRBJ2-1): NAGVMQNPRHLVRRRGQEARLRCSPMKGHSHVYWYRQLPEEGLKFMVYLQKENIIDESGMPKERFSAEFPKEGPSILRIQQVVRGDSAAYFCASCEIADNEQFFGPGTRLTVL.

The chain has TRBV27 and TRBJ2-1; 7 bases agree with TRBD1. Germline V gene lookup returns CDR1 MNHEY and CDR2 SMNVEV (reference sequence). The CDR3 has 16 residues. Germline trimming cut 6 bases from V and 4 bases from J; bases unmatched to any gene: 12. The CDR3 DNA sequence: TGTGCCAGCAGCCTGCAGGGGACAGAAAAGTACAATGAGCAGTTCTTC. Protein: CASSLQGTEKYNEQFF.

As for this clone: This CDR3 is also generated by other DNA sequences in the sample. This chain uses TRBV18 with TRBJ1-2; D call uncertain. This CDR3 region has 13 residues. V lost 6 bases to trimming and J lost 6 bases, with 14 bases between them. The germline gives CDR1 KGHSH, CDR2 LQKENI. The CDR3 sequence: CASSRRDNNGYTF. CDR3 sequence (DNA): TGTGCCAGCTCCCGCCGCGACAACAATGGCTACACCTTC.

The rearrangement links TRBV19 to TRBJ2-2; 10 positions match TRBD1. The V segment lost 6 bases and the J segment 2 bases; nucleotides outside the gene matches: 9. CDR1 is LNHDA, CDR2 SQIVND, per germline (reference sequence). The CDR3 totals 17 residues. The CDR3 reads CASRGIRDRGNTGELFF. The CDR3 bases are TGTGCCAGTAGAGGTATTCGGGACAGGGGAAACACCGGGGAGCTGTTTTTT. The full variable domain, its missing parts supplied by reference TRBV19 and TRBJ2-2, is DGGITQSPKYLFRKEGQNVTLSCEQNLNHDAMYWYRQDPGQGLRLIYYSQIVNDFQKGDIAEGYSVSREKKESFPLTVTSAQKNPTAFYLCASRGIRDRGNTGELFFGEGSRLTVL.

The V and J genes are TRBV6-5 and TRBJ1-2; 10 bases match TRBD1. CDR1 and CDR2 (germline): MNHEY, SVGAGI. With V trimmed by 2 bases and J by 0 bases, 3 bases remained unmatched. This CDR3 is 16 amino acids long. The DNA for the CDR3 is TGTGCCAGCAGTTACGCAGGACAGGGGGCTAACTATGGCTACACCTTC. Translated, it gives CASSYAGQGANYGYTF.

This chain links TRBV3-1 (or the pseudogene TRBV3-2) with TRBJ2-3; 9 bases are shared with TRBD2. The CDR3 consists of 18 residues. Germline CDR1 is LGHDT and CDR2 is YNNKEL (reference sequence). V dropped 6 bases and J dropped 5; count of bases not matched to a gene: 18. CDR3 nucleotides: TGTGCCAGCAGTCACCTAGCTCTCGCGGGAGGGCCAGGAGATACGCAGTATTTT. Its translation: CASSHLALAGGPGDTQYF.

This clone was observed once. The rearrangement joins TRBV6-6 to TRBJ2-7; 7 bases are shared with TRBD2. The V segment lost 1 base and the J segment 5 bases; nucleotides outside the gene matches: 8. The germline CDR1 and CDR2 sequences are MNHNY and SVGAGI (reference sequence). CDR3 length: 15 residues. The CDR3 sequence is CASSYLVGLPNEQYF. The CDR3 DNA follows: TGTGCCAGCAGTTACTTGGTGGGACTACCTAACGAGCAGTACTTC.

The chain joins TRBV6-6 to TRBJ2-5; TRBD2 matches 9 bases. From germline, CDR1 is MNHNY and CDR2 SVGAGI (reference sequence). CDR3 length: 13 amino acids. J gave up 5 bases and V 8 bases, and 6 bases lay outside the gene matches. The CDR3 DNA sequence: TGTGCCAGCCGTGCGGGGGGGCATGAGACCCAGTACTTC. It specifies CASRAGGHETQYF.

Only one count was recorded for this clone. CDR3 sequence: CASSSRQAGELFF. CDR3 sequence (DNA): TGTGCCAGCAGCTCGCGACAGGCCGGGGAGCTGTTTTTT. V and J are TRBV7-2 and TRBJ2-2, with D possibly being TRBD1 (6 bases). This CDR3 spans 13 amino acids. Germline-derived CDR1 and CDR2 are SGHTA and FQGNSA. The V and J ends lost 4 bases and 6 bases respectively, with 9 bases between them.

This clone occurred once. The V gene is TRBV27, the J gene TRBJ1-1; 7 bases fit TRBD1. This CDR3 is built from 15 residues. Looked up from germline, CDR1 is MNHEY and CDR2 is SMNVEV (reference sequence). V trimming: 6 bases; J trimming: 7 bases; junction bases outside the gene matches: 14. CDR3 region: CASSPSWTGGSEAFF. CDR3 bases: TGTGCCAGCAGCCCCTCCTGGACAGGAGGGAGTGAAGCTTTCTTT.

V gene TRBV9 combines with J gene TRBJ1-2, with 8 bases fitting TRBD1. The CDR3 runs to 14 residues. From germline, CDR1 is SGDLS and CDR2 YYNGEE. V shed 0 bases and J 8 bases; nucleotides not matched to a gene: 6. CDR3 sequence reads: CASSVDRGAGGYTF. In DNA, the CDR3 is TGTGCCAGCAGCGTAGACAGGGGGGCTGGAGGCTACACCTTC.

The V and J genes are TRBV28 and TRBJ2-3; possibly TRBD1 for D (6 bases). Germline V gene lookup returns CDR1 MDHEN and CDR2 SYDVKM. V lost 6 bases to trimming and J lost 2 bases, with 15 bases between them. The length of the CDR3 is 15 residues. For the CDR3, the DNA is TGTGCCAGCAGCCGTGGTTGGGGGCTCACAGATACGCAGTATTTT. This sequence encodes CASSRGWGLTDTQYF. Full variable domain (outside the CDR3, taken from reference TRBV28 and TRBJ2-3): DVKVTQSSRYLVKRTGEKVFLECVQDMDHENMFWYRQDPGLGLRLIYFSYDVKMKEKGDIPEGYSVSREKKERFSLILESASTNQTSMYLCASSRGWGLTDTQYFGPGTRLTVL.

The chain employs TRBV20-1 and TRBJ2-7; 8 bases fit TRBD2. The CDR3 has 14 residues. Per germline, CDR1 DFQATT and CDR2 SNEGSKA (reference sequence). V was clipped by 3 bases and J by 0 bases; unmatched bases: 4. For the CDR3, the DNA is TGCAGTGCTAGTAGCGGGACAAGCTCCTACGAGCAGTACTTC. It translates to CSASSGTSSYEQYF.

The chain combines TRBV28 with TRBJ2-3, with D possibly TRBD2 on 5 matching bases. The V end was cut by 8 bases, the J end by 4 bases, with 16 bases between. The CDR3 length is 14 residues. Germline assignment: CDR1 MDHEN and CDR2 SYDVKM. The CDR3 loop reads CASCPGRWADTQYF. As DNA, the CDR3 is TGTGCCAGCTGTCCGGGAAGGTGGGCAGATACGCAGTATTTT.

The CDR3 sequence is CASRHPRRLAGEDDYNEQFF. Written as DNA, the CDR3 is TGTGCCAGCAGACATCCCCGACGTCTAGCGGGAGAGGACGACTACAATGAGCAGTTCTTC. The chain employs TRBV28 and TRBJ2-1; 10 bases fit TRBD2. J lost 3 bases, V lost 6 bases, and 20 bases had no gene match. Looked up from germline, CDR1 is MDHEN and CDR2 is SYDVKM. The CDR3 consists of 20 residues.

This clone was detected once. J is TRBJ2-5 and V is TRBV11-3; 9 nucleotides align to TRBD1. The CDR3 covers 14 residues. The V gene end was trimmed by 5 bases and the J gene end by 5 bases; junction bases not matched to a gene: 6. In germline, CDR1 is SGHNT, CDR2 YENEEA. The CDR3 here is CASSPRTGVETQYF. The CDR3 region has the DNA TGTGCCAGCAGCCCAAGGACAGGGGTGGAGACCCAGTACTTC.

V is TRBV10-2 and J is TRBJ2-1; D gene uncertain. V was cut by 6 bases and J by 0 bases, with 9 bases left in between. CDR3 length: 14 residues. Germline CDR1 reads WSHSY; CDR2 reads SAAADI. The CDR3 DNA reads as TGCGCCAGCAGCTCCACTGGCTCCTACAATGAGCAGTTCTTC. This encodes CASSSTGSYNEQFF.

The V gene is TRBV19, the J gene TRBJ1-1; D ambiguous. CDR3 length: 13 amino acids. The germline V gene has CDR1 LNHDA and CDR2 SQIVND (reference sequence). V was pared by 5 bases and J by 0 bases, with 7 bases between. CDR3 in DNA: TGTGCCAGTAGTGTGACACTGAACACTGAAGCTTTCTTT. Translated, it gives CASSVTLNTEAFF.

This clone was recorded only once. The chain couples TRBV30 to TRBJ2-1, with 7 nucleotides matching TRBD2. CDR1 and CDR2 (germline): GTSNPN, SVGIG (reference sequence). V was pared by 2 bases and J by 8 bases, with 6 bases of the junction left unmatched. The CDR3 sequence is 13 residues long. Here the CDR3 DNA reads TGTGCCTGGAGTCTAGCGGTCGGCGATGAGCAGTTCTTC. The encoded protein is CAWSLAVGDEQFF. The whole variable domain, remainder taken from reference TRBV30 and TRBJ2-1, is SQTIHQWPATLVQPVGSPLSLECTVEGTSNPNLYWYRQAAGRGLQLLFYSVGIGQISSEVPQNLSASRPQDRQFILSSKKLLLSDSGFYLCAWSLAVGDEQFFGPGTRLTVL.

V usage is TRBV9 and J usage is TRBJ1-2; possibly TRBD1 for D (6 bases). Germline-derived CDR1 and CDR2 are SGDLS and YYNGEE. The CDR3 contains 14 residues. Trimming took off 7 bases at V and 6 bases at J, with 19 bases between the two ends. CDR3 coding DNA: TGTGCCAGCGCTCCACGGACAGTCGGACATGGCTACACCTTC. Its translation: CASAPRTVGHGYTF.

The chain carries TRBV7-3 and TRBJ2-3, with D tentatively TRBD2 (5 bases). Looked up from germline, CDR1 is SGHTA and CDR2 is FQGTGA. Trimming cost V 6 bases and J 3 bases, with 16 bases left between them. The CDR3 is made up of 15 amino acids. This CDR3 reads CASRASLNPTDTQYF. The CDR3 DNA reads as TGTGCCAGCAGGGCTAGCCTAAATCCAACAGATACGCAGTATTTT.

This chain joins TRBV5-1 and TRBJ1-6; 8 bases map to TRBD1. V lost 0 bases and J lost 9; bases outside the gene matches: 5. The germline V gene has CDR1 SGHRS and CDR2 YFSETQ. The CDR3 contains 15 residues. The CDR3 is CASSLVGQGFSPLHF. Here the CDR3 DNA reads TGCGCCAGCAGCTTGGTTGGACAGGGATTTTCACCCCTCCACTTT.

The chain employs TRBV14 and TRBJ2-3; D is possibly TRBD2 (5 bases). The CDR3 sequence is 17 residues long. Germline CDR1 is SGHDN and CDR2 is FVKESK. V lost 1 base and J lost 6, with 20 bases in between. CDR3 DNA: TGTGCCAGCAGCCAAGTTCCAGCGGAGACCTTGCGGGATACGCAGTATTTT. This gives the protein CASSQVPAETLRDTQYF.